This TCR beta chain was recovered during a study of control samples from healthy donors and cancer patients (TCRdb year 2020). Notes on this clone: Its binding antigen is unknown. The record has no base qualities; no much larger clone is one base away.

The library was prepared using the immunoSEQ multiplex PCR assay. TCRdb took over this immuneACCESS table, retaining in-frame rearrangements with V and J assigned. Such tables are incomplete; in checked studies, under half of the missing clones stem from an unresolved V gene, and the remainder is unexplained. Counted in this sample were tens of thousands of clones; more than 85% of them appeared once. The top ten clones comprise about 4.2% of the sample. V is pruned by 5 bases and J by 2 bases, leaving 4 bases of the junction without a gene match. From the cysteine through the phenylalanine, the CDR3 covers 15 amino acids. Here the CDR3 DNA is all that survives: 45 bases in frame from base 1. Via the germline V gene, CDR1 is KGHDR and CDR2 SFDVKD.

The rearranged chain carries TRBV24-1 and TRBJ2-3; TRBD1 aligns with 9 central bases. Sequencing was performed on blood. The TCR comes from a woman between 45 and 65 years old in good health. The CDR3 corresponds to CATSAWTGDTDTQYF. The bases read TGTGCCACCAGTGCTTGGACAGGGGACACAGATACGCAGTATTTT.